The 29 T cell receptor beta chains below were found in one sample sequenced in a study of blood T cells in healthy people across ages. A second about 6 to 12 cycle PCR used barcoded and J-beta primers. TCRdb reanalysed the 5' RACE reads using MiXCR and keeps one entry per CDR3 protein. The sample lists about 1,500,000 distinct CDR3 sequences, under 30% occurring once. The sample comprised blood. These receptors were collected from a woman in her 30s in good health.

A few counts support this clonotype. The junction departs from germline at one end; a sequencing error may be responsible. This chain connects TRBV4-1 to TRBJ1-2, with a weak D call TRBD1 (6 bases). CDR3 length equals 16 residues. In germline, CDR1 is MGHRA, CDR2 YSYEKL. For the CDR3, the DNA is TGCACCAGCAGCCAAGCGGACAGCCCCAACTCTTATGGCTACACCTTC. Its protein is CTSSQADSPNSYGYTF.

The genes are TRBV28 and TRBJ2-4, with D perhaps given as TRBD1 or TRBD2 (7 bases each). Between the trimmed V and J ends, which lost 7 bases and 13 bases, there was a span of 26 bases. The CDR3 has 15 residues. CDR1 and CDR2 from the germline V gene are MDHEN and SYDVKM. CDR3 amino acids: CASKRQGGSYNEQYF. DNA of the CDR3: TGTGCCAGCAAAAGACAGGGAGGGTCCTACAATGAGCAGTACTTC.

This clonotype was detected only a few times. It may be a read error: a sequence one base away is much more abundant. This rearrangement joins TRBV5-1 to TRBJ2-7, with 7 bases lining up with TRBD1. This CDR3 comprises 16 residues. CDR1 is SGHRS, CDR2 YFSETQ, per germline. In DNA, the CDR3 is TGCGCCGGCAGCTTGGCCACGGGACAGAGGTCCTACGAGCAGTACTTC. It specifies CAGSLATGQRSYEQYF.

The chain employs TRBV6-5 and TRBJ1-2, with TRBD1 matching over 8 bases. V lost 4 bases and J lost 8; bases outside the gene matches: 15. This CDR3 is built from 16 residues. The germline gives CDR1 MNHEY, CDR2 SVGAGI. CDR3 residues: CASSLARQGRMIGYTF. CDR3 nucleotides: TGTGCCAGCAGTTTAGCCCGACAGGGGAGGATGATAGGCTACACCTTC.

The chain couples TRBV7-6 to TRBJ2-3, with D unresolved. The CDR3 is 17 amino acids. The V gene's germline CDR1 is SGHVS and CDR2 FNYEAQ. The V end lost 0 bases, the J end lost 2 bases, and 15 bases lay between the germline ends. The CDR3 here is CASSLAPRHRLTDTQYF. CDR3 in DNA: TGTGCCAGCAGCTTAGCGCCCAGACACAGACTCACAGATACGCAGTATTTT. Full variable domain (outside the CDR3, taken from reference TRBV7-6 and TRBJ2-3): GAGVSQSPRYKVTKRGQDVALRCDPISGHVSLYWYRQALGQGPEFLTYFNYEAQQDKSGLPNDRFSAERPEGSISTLTIQRTEQRDSAMYRCASSLAPRHRLTDTQYFGPGTRLTVL.

Points on this clonotype: Sequence at one end of the junction differs from germline and may be a read error. The chain couples TRBV15 to TRBJ2-5, with D perhaps TRBD1 or TRBD2 (5 bases each). The tail of the sequence fits TRBJ2-7 better, so the J call may be wrong. CDR1 is LNHNV, CDR2 YYDKDF, per germline (reference sequence). The CDR3 extends over 15 amino acids. The CDR3 protein is CAASRDFEGYNEQYF. CDR3 DNA sequence: TGTGCCGCCAGCAGAGATTTCGAGGGGTATAACGAGCAGTACTTC.

This clonotype occurred a few times. The J gene is TRBJ2-1, the V gene TRBV29-1; 11 nucleotides match TRBD2. Germline V gives CDR1 SQVTM, CDR2 ANQGSEA. After removal of 5 bases from V and 4 bases from J, the junction contained 4 bases not matched to a gene. The CDR3 totals 14 residues. Here the CDR3 DNA reads TGCAGCGTTAAGACTAGCGGGGAATACAATGAGCAGTTCTTC. Translation: CSVKTSGEYNEQFF.

This clonotype was counted between two and nine times. This rearrangement joins TRBV4-1 to TRBJ1-1; weak D call: TRBD1 (5 bases). Looked up from germline, CDR1 is MGHRA and CDR2 is YSYEKL. The length of the CDR3 is 11 residues. Trimming took off 0 bases at V and 14 bases at J, with 10 bases between the two ends. The CDR3 DNA is TGCGCCAGCAGCCAAGAGTTATGGACATTCTTT. Protein product: CASSQELWTFF.

The J gene is TRBJ2-3, the V gene TRBV5-1, with D maybe TRBD1 (6 bases). The germline V gene has CDR1 SGHRS and CDR2 YFSETQ. The V and J ends lost 0 bases and 6 bases respectively, with 14 bases between them. This CDR3 spans 15 amino acids. The CDR3 region is CASSLGTGRDDTQYF. Written as DNA, the CDR3 is TGCGCCAGCAGCTTGGGTACAGGGCGAGATGATACGCAGTATTTT.

The genes are TRBV21-1 and TRBJ2-3; the table's D call, TRBD2, was not checked against the DNA. TRBV21-1 is a known pseudogene. The CDR3 totals 17 residues. In DNA, the CDR3 is TGTGCCAGCAGCAGGACCGTGACTAGCGGTAGCACAGATACGCAGTATTTT. Amino acids: CASSRTVTSGSTDTQYF.

V and J are TRBV6-2 or TRBV6-3 and TRBJ2-4, with TRBD2 matching over 7 bases. The V and J ends lost 4 bases and 13 bases, in that order; junction bases with no gene match: 22. This CDR3 is built from 17 residues. CDR1 MNHEY and CDR2 SVGEGT come from the germline V gene. Written as DNA, the CDR3 is TGTGCCAGCAGTTTCCAGTCGACTAGCCCTAATCGGAATGAGCAGTACTTC. It encodes CASSFQSTSPNRNEQYF.

This rearrangement joins TRBV3-1 to TRBJ1-5, with 7 nucleotides matching TRBD1. V was clipped by 0 bases and J by 7 bases; unmatched bases: 12. The CDR3 is made up of 17 amino acids. Germline V gene sequence: CDR1 LGHDT, CDR2 YNNKEL (reference sequence). CDR3 sequence: CASSQDPFYRGGQPQHF. CDR3 nucleotides: TGTGCCAGCAGCCAAGATCCTTTCTACAGGGGTGGCCAGCCCCAGCATTTT.

The rearrangement links TRBV11-3 to TRBJ2-1; 7 nucleotides align to TRBD2. This CDR3 comprises 13 residues. Germline CDR1 SGHNT, CDR2 YENEEA. J was trimmed by 10 bases and V by 5 bases; bases with no gene match: 8. In DNA, the CDR3 is TGTGCCAGCAGCGACCCGTGGGGGGGAGAGCAGTTCTTC. Translated, it gives CASSDPWGGEQFF.

The chain combines TRBV12-3 or TRBV12-4 with TRBJ2-7; 8 bases are shared with TRBD2. J lost 9 bases, V lost 6 bases, and 10 bases had no gene match. The CDR3 runs to 13 residues. Here the CDR3 DNA reads TGTGCCAGCAGGAATAGCGGGGAGAGGTTGCAGTACTTC. This translates into CASRNSGERLQYF.

The chain joins TRBV5-1 to TRBJ2-5, with a tentative D call TRBD1 (7 bases). V was cut by 2 bases and J by 5 bases, with 13 bases left in between. Germline-derived CDR1 and CDR2 are SGHRS and YFSETQ. This CDR3 is 14 amino acids long. The CDR3 here is CASSFTAGGETQYF. Written as DNA, the CDR3 is TGCGCCAGCAGCTTCACAGCAGGGGGGGAGACCCAGTACTTC.

In this sample, this clonotype turned up many times. The gene calls are TRBV27 and TRBJ2-7; D not certain. The CDR3 runs to 14 residues. V gave up 6 bases and J gave up 2 bases, with 14 bases separating them. CDR1 and CDR2 from the germline V gene are MNHEY and SMNVEV (reference sequence). This chain's CDR3 is CASRRHDRTYEQYF. CDR3 DNA: TGTGCCAGCAGAAGGCACGATCGAACCTACGAGCAGTACTTC.

J is TRBJ1-2 and V is TRBV6-1, with D perhaps TRBD1 (5 bases). CDR3 length: 14 amino acids. V shed 0 bases and J shed 6 bases, with 11 bases lying between them. Germline V gene sequence: CDR1 MNHNS, CDR2 SASEGT. CDR3 nucleotides: TGTGCCAGCAGTGAAGCGCGGGGGAAGAATGGCTACACCTTC. It is translated as CASSEARGKNGYTF.

This clonotype was detected only a few times. The V gene is TRBV5-5, the J gene TRBJ2-7, with a tentative D call TRBD2 (6 bases). V lost 4 bases, J lost 12 bases, and 20 bases lay in between. The CDR3 runs to 13 residues. Germline V gene lookup returns CDR1 SGHKS and CDR2 YYEKEE (reference sequence). CDR3 in amino acids: CASSELLTSRGYF. CDR3 coding DNA: TGTGCCAGCAGCGAGCTTCTCACTAGCCGGGGGTACTTC.

The chain is built from TRBV6-2 or TRBV6-3 and TRBJ2-1; D perhaps matches TRBD2 (7 bases). Germline-derived CDR1 and CDR2 are MNHEY and SVGEGT. V was trimmed by 8 bases and J by 1 base, leaving 12 bases between them. The CDR3 runs 14 residues. The CDR3 sequence is CASVRGGSYNEQFF. DNA for the CDR3: TGTGCCAGCGTAAGGGGGGGATCCTACAATGAGCAGTTCTTC.

There are a few counts of this clonotype. The chain combines TRBV12-3 or TRBV12-4 with TRBJ2-1, with 10 bases identical to TRBD2. CDR3 length: 15 amino acids. V gave up 11 bases and J gave up 5 bases; unmatched junction bases: 12. The CDR3 DNA follows: TGTGCCCGAGTTTTGTGGACTAGCGGAAACAATGAGCAGTTCTTC. It encodes CARVLWTSGNNEQFF.

This rearrangement joins TRBV10-1 to TRBJ2-1; D gene ambiguous. Matching the DNA end better, TRBJ2-7 makes the J call doubtful. The germline gives CDR1 WNHNN, CDR2 SYGVQD (reference sequence). The CDR3 consists of 11 residues. The CDR3 sequence: CASSEDNEQYF. The CDR3 DNA reads TGCGCCAGCAGTGAGGACAATGAGCAGTACTTC.

This clonotype has only a few counts. CDR3: CASSLRSLTGNTEAFF. The CDR3 coding sequence is TGTGCCAGCAGTTTACGCTCCTTGACTGGGAACACTGAAGCTTTCTTT. The gene calls are TRBV27 and TRBJ1-1; D is undetermined. V lost 2 bases to trimming and J lost 1 base, with 14 bases between them. Germline assignment: CDR1 MNHEY and CDR2 SMNVEV (reference sequence). This CDR3 contains 16 residues.

Comments on this clonotype: At one end the junction does not follow the germline gene, possibly because of a read error. The chain couples TRBV7-2 to TRBJ2-4, with D perhaps given as TRBD1 or TRBD2 (5 bases each). This CDR3 contains 14 residues. In germline, CDR1 is SGHTA, CDR2 FQGNSA. CDR3 in DNA: TGTGCCGGCAGCTTGGGACGGTCTCGGGACATTCAGTACTTC. This sequence encodes CAGSLGRSRDIQYF.

This clonotype was detected a few times. The chain combines TRBV12-5 with TRBJ1-2, with TRBD1 matching over 9 bases. Trimming removed 0 bases from V and 11 bases from J; junction bases left unmatched: 13. Germline V gene data show CDR1 as LGHNT and CDR2 as FRNRAP. The CDR3 has 16 residues. The CDR3 DNA is TGTGCTAGTGGTTTGGTTATAGGGGACAGGGTGAGGAGTTACACCTTC. Amino acid sequence: CASGLVIGDRVRSYTF. Full variable domain (missing parts from reference TRBV12-5 and TRBJ1-2): DARVTQTPRHKVTEMGQEVTMRCQPILGHNTVFWYRQTMMQGLELLAYFRNRAPLDDSGMPKDRFSAEMPDATLATLKIQPSEPRDSAVYFCASGLVIGDRVRSYTFGSGTRLTVV.

This clonotype was counted between two and nine times. The chain carries TRBV30 and TRBJ2-7, with 7 bases identical to TRBD1. J gave up 0 bases and V 4 bases, and 6 bases lay outside the gene matches. CDR1 and CDR2 (germline): GTSNPN, SVGIG (reference sequence). This CDR3 is built from 14 residues. CDR3 sequence reads: CAWKETGYSYEQYF. Here the CDR3 DNA reads TGTGCCTGGAAGGAGACAGGGTACTCCTACGAGCAGTACTTC.

Concerning this clonotype: One end of the junction fails to match germline, which may point to a read error. The chain uses TRBV10-3 and TRBJ1-2; D ambiguous. Germline V gene sequence: CDR1 ENHRY, CDR2 SYGVKD. CDR3 length equals 13 residues. CDR3 bases: TGTGCCATCAGTGAGTCGGGGAACTATGGCTACATCTTC. Amino acids: CAISESGNYGYIF.

This clonotype has only a few counts. V is TRBV5-1 and J is TRBJ1-5, with D uncertain. Germline CDR1 reads SGHRS; CDR2 reads YFSETQ. This CDR3 is built from 16 residues. The V and J ends lost 4 bases and 1 base respectively, with 15 bases between them. The CDR3 here is CASSPEPGPSNQPQHF. The CDR3 coding sequence is TGCGCCAGCAGCCCGGAGCCAGGACCGAGCAATCAGCCCCAGCATTTT.

This clonotype was recorded many times. The chain recombines TRBV24-1 with TRBJ2-3, with 8 bases matching TRBD2. V gave up 5 bases and J gave up 1 base; unmatched junction bases: 1. The CDR3 is 14 amino acids. Germline V gene sequence: CDR1 KGHDR, CDR2 SFDVKD. This CDR3 is CATSVSGGTDTQYF. CDR3 nucleotide sequence: TGTGCCACCAGTGTTAGCGGGGGCACAGATACGCAGTATTTT.

The chain combines TRBV15 with TRBJ2-1; TRBD1 matches at 8 bases. Germline V CDR1 and CDR2: LNHNV, YYDKDF (reference sequence). With 3 bases clipped from V and 8 bases from J, the junction kept 6 bases outside the gene matches. The CDR3 runs to 14 residues. CDR3 loop: CATSRDRVNYEQFF. The DNA of the CDR3 is TGTGCCACCAGCAGGGACAGGGTGAACTATGAGCAGTTCTTC.